These 8 T cell receptor beta chains share one sample of origin, sequenced in a study of blood T cell repertoires in COVID-19. Method: immunoSEQ multiplex PCR; TCRdb's copy keeps in-frame clones and lacks some. This table holds more than 150,000 clones, 80% to 90% found once. The sample taken for sequencing was PBMCs or T cells enriched from blood (not recorded which). These receptors originate from a man aged 35 to 55 who had recovered from COVID-19.

DNA for the CDR3: TGTGCCAGCAGCGTGAGGACAGGGGGAGGGAACACTGAAGCTTTCTTT. Residues: CASSVRTGGGNTEAFF. J is TRBJ1-1 and V is TRBV9; TRBD1 agrees at 10 bases. This CDR3 spans 16 amino acids. The V gene end was trimmed by 2 bases and the J gene end by 1 base; junction bases not matched to a gene: 5. Germline loops: CDR1 SGDLS, CDR2 YYNGEE.

The gene calls are TRBV5-4 and TRBJ1-3; TRBD1 aligns across 9 bases. Germline V gene lookup returns CDR1 SGHNT and CDR2 YYREEE (reference sequence). The CDR3 runs 15 residues. J was trimmed by 4 bases and V by 2 bases; bases with no gene match: 4. The DNA for the CDR3 is TGTGCCAGCAGCTTACAGGGGGCGCAGGGAAACACCATATATTTT. It yields the protein CASSLQGAQGNTIYF.

J is TRBJ2-3 and V is TRBV5-4; no clear D gene. Looked up from germline, CDR1 is SGHNT and CDR2 is YYREEE (reference sequence). The CDR3 has 16 amino acids. Trimming removed 1 base at V and 0 bases at J, with 12 bases between. Here the CDR3 DNA reads TGTGCCAGCAGCTTGTACACCCTCCTTAGCACAGATACGCAGTATTTT. This translates into CASSLYTLLSTDTQYF.

The count of this clone is one. The chain uses TRBV4-3 and TRBJ2-5; D not resolved. V gave up 0 bases and J gave up 5 bases, with 7 bases separating them. CDR3 size: 13 residues. CDR1 LGHNA and CDR2 YSLEER come from the germline V gene. The DNA for the CDR3 is TGCGCCAGCAGCCAAGATTTTTCGGAGACCCAGTACTTC. Translating gives CASSQDFSETQYF.

The V and J genes are TRBV2 and TRBJ1-1; 7 bases agree with TRBD1. There are 18 residues in the CDR3. The germline gives CDR1 SNHLY, CDR2 FYNNEI. Trimming took 4 bases from V and 4 from J; bases not matched to a gene: 18. The CDR3 here is CASSGAGTVLVSGTEAFF. Here the CDR3 DNA reads TGTGCCAGCAGTGGAGCAGGGACAGTTCTTGTGTCTGGCACTGAAGCTTTCTTT. The whole variable domain, remainder taken from reference TRBV2 and TRBJ1-1, is EPEVTQTPSHQVTQMGQEVILRCVPISNHLYFYWYRQILGQKVEFLVSFYNNEISEKSEIFDDQFSVERPDGSNFTLKIRSTKLEDSAMYFCASSGAGTVLVSGTEAFFGQGTRLTVV.

This clone turned up a few times. The gene calls are TRBV11-3 and TRBJ2-1, with 13 bases identical to TRBD2. With 5 bases clipped from V and 9 bases from J, the junction kept 7 bases outside the gene matches. Germline assignment: CDR1 SGHNT and CDR2 YENEEA. This CDR3 is built from 15 residues. DNA for the CDR3: TGTGCCAGCAGCGAACTAGCGGGAGGGCAGGGTGAGCAGTTCTTC. It specifies CASSELAGGQGEQFF.

CDR3 bases: TGTGCCAGCAGCCCTAATGGGGGGGCCACCGCCCAGCCCCAGCATTTT. Its translation is CASSPNGGATAQPQHF. The rearrangement links TRBV7-2 to TRBJ1-5, with a weak D call TRBD1 (6 bases). V lost 5 bases to trimming and J lost 7 bases, with 21 bases between them. The CDR3 spans 16 residues. From germline, CDR1 is SGHTA and CDR2 FQGNSA. The complete variable domain, with remaining parts taken from reference TRBV7-2 and TRBJ1-5, reads GAGVSQSPSNKVTEKGKDVELRCDPISGHTALYWYRQSLGQGLEFLIYFQGNSAPDKSGLPSDRFSAERTGGSVSTLTIQRTQQEDSAVYLCASSPNGGATAQPQHFGDGTRLSIL.

J is TRBJ1-5 and V is TRBV6-5; D might be TRBD1 (6 bases). Per germline, CDR1 MNHEY and CDR2 SVGAGI. Trimming shortened V by 5 bases and J by 6 bases, and 14 bases separated the two germline ends. The CDR3 length is 14 residues. The CDR3 nucleotides read TGTGCCAGCAGTAGGGGGGGGGTCAGTCAGCCCCAGCATTTT. As protein: CASSRGGVSQPQHF.